This T cell receptor (beta chain) is drawn from a study of human thymus T cells. Some clones are missing from TCRdb's copy, which holds only in-frame ones; the method was immunoSEQ multiplex PCR. The sample has roughly 77,000 clones; roughly 96% are singletons. Points on this clone: Antigen unknown.

Corrective heart surgery yielded the resections from which the thymus tissue came. With 0 bases removed from V and 8 bases from J, the gap between germline ends came to 10 bases. Germline V gene data show CDR1 as SGHVS and CDR2 as FQNEAQ. The CDR3 is 13 amino acids. Study outcomes and limitations: Reports from related research described highly overlapping thymic repertoires among unrelated individuals.

The rearrangement links TRBV7-8 to TRBJ1-2, with D unresolved. The receptor was derived from a girl less than two years old with a congenital heart defect but otherwise immunologically healthy. The sample comprised thymus tissue. The CDR3 nucleotides read TGTGCCAGCAGCTTAGCGCTAAGAGAGGGCTACACCTTC. Amino acid sequence: CASSLALREGYTF.